These 27 T cell receptor beta chains originate from one sample sequenced in a study of blood T cell repertoires in COVID-19. Generated by immunoSEQ multiplex PCR, the TCRdb table keeps only in-frame clones and is missing some. The table has about 130,000 clones, almost 80% seen once. Sequencing used peripheral blood. The receptors were sampled from a man aged 60-69 years who had recovered from COVID-19.

J is TRBJ2-3 and V is TRBV4-3; the match to TRBD2 covers 14 bases. CDR1 is LGHNA and CDR2 is YSLEER in the germline V gene. The J segment lost 4 bases and the V segment lost 1 base, leaving 7 bases of the junction unmatched. This CDR3 is 18 amino acids long. In DNA form, the CDR3 reads TGCGCCAGCAGCCAAGGACTAGCGGGGGGGCCTCCTTCAGATACGCAGTATTTT. Amino acid sequence: CASSQGLAGGPPSDTQYF.

J is TRBJ1-5 and V is TRBV9, with TRBD1 matching over 7 bases. The CDR3 runs to 15 residues. Unmatched junction bases numbered 8, after V lost 2 bases and J lost 6 bases. Germline loops: CDR1 SGDLS, CDR2 YYNGEE. CDR3 DNA: TGTGCCAGCAGCGTCCAGGGGGAGGCTGGTCAGCCCCAGCATTTT. Its protein product is CASSVQGEAGQPQHF.

The chain combines TRBV7-2 with TRBJ2-5, with 15 bases identical to TRBD2. Germline V lookup: CDR1 SGHTA, CDR2 FQGNSA. The CDR3 extends over 18 amino acids. Trimming cost V 5 bases and J 4 bases; bases outside gene matches: 11. The CDR3 coding sequence is TGTGCCAGCAGCGCGTCCGGACTAGCGGGAGGGCCGGTAGAGACCCAGTACTTC. Its protein is CASSASGLAGGPVETQYF.

This clone was counted a few times. The V gene is TRBV19, the J gene TRBJ1-1; 7 bases are a match to TRBD1. This CDR3 region has 15 residues. In germline, CDR1 is LNHDA, CDR2 SQIVND (reference sequence). V was pared by 5 bases and J by 4 bases, with 10 bases of the junction left unmatched. Here the CDR3 reads CASSPRDRWSTEAFF. The CDR3 DNA reads as TGTGCCAGTAGTCCCCGGGACAGATGGAGCACTGAAGCTTTCTTT.

This clone has just one count. The chain carries TRBV9 and TRBJ2-7; D is perhaps TRBD1 (6 bases). The germline V gene encodes CDR1 SGDLS and CDR2 YYNGEE. The CDR3 runs 14 residues. V was trimmed by 4 bases and J by 0 bases, leaving 11 bases between them. The chain's CDR3 is CASSPRDTSYEQYF. CDR3 in DNA: TGTGCCAGCAGCCCCCGGGACACCTCCTACGAGCAGTACTTC.

This clone has just one count. This chain uses TRBV6-2 or TRBV6-3 with TRBJ2-6; D not certain. Trimming pared 2 bases from V and 0 bases from J, leaving 11 bases between. The CDR3 extends over 17 amino acids. Germline V gene data show CDR1 as MNHEY and CDR2 as SVGEGT. The CDR3 sequence: CASSYPAQSSGANVLTF. The CDR3 coding sequence is TGTGCCAGCAGTTACCCAGCGCAAAGCTCTGGGGCCAACGTCCTGACTTTC.

The chain recombines TRBV5-6 with TRBJ1-5; 10 bases are a match to TRBD1. V gave up 4 bases and J gave up 10 bases; unmatched junction bases: 5. The germline gives CDR1 SGHDT, CDR2 YYEEEE. The length of the CDR3 is 13 residues. The CDR3 here is CASSRTGGTPQHF. The CDR3 DNA is TGTGCCAGCAGCCGGACAGGGGGGACCCCCCAGCATTTT.

V usage is TRBV6-5 and J usage is TRBJ2-1, with a weak D call TRBD2 (5 bases). The CDR3 is made up of 16 amino acids. Germline V gene lookup returns CDR1 MNHEY and CDR2 SVGAGI. V lost 4 bases to trimming and J lost 4 bases, with 17 bases between them. The CDR3 reads CASSSPDGNPYNEQFF. CDR3 coding DNA: TGTGCCAGCAGTTCCCCGGACGGGAACCCATACAATGAGCAGTTCTTC.

V gene TRBV10-3 combines with J gene TRBJ1-4; 8 bases agree with TRBD1. The J segment lost 6 bases and the V segment lost 6 bases, leaving 9 bases of the junction unmatched. The germline V gene has CDR1 ENHRY and CDR2 SYGVKD. This CDR3 is built from 15 residues. In DNA form, the CDR3 reads TGTGCCATCAGCCCGACAGGGGCAGTGGATGAAAAACTGTTTTTT. Translation: CAISPTGAVDEKLFF.

This clone has only a few counts. This chain uses TRBV19 with TRBJ1-2, with 10 nucleotides matching TRBD1. CDR1 LNHDA and CDR2 SQIVND come from the germline V gene (reference sequence). The CDR3 is 15 amino acids. With V trimmed by 5 bases and J by 7 bases, 10 bases remained unmatched. DNA for the CDR3: TGTGCCAGTAGTCCTCCGGGACAGGGGACCTCTGGCTACACCTTC. Protein: CASSPPGQGTSGYTF.

The gene calls are TRBV6-5 and TRBJ1-1, with D tentatively TRBD1 (6 bases). Germline CDR1 MNHEY, CDR2 SVGAGI. Deletions cut 2 bases from V and 5 bases from J, with 15 bases between. The CDR3 sequence is 15 residues long. The CDR3 region is CASSYSTTGKTEAFF. CDR3 nucleotides: TGTGCCAGCAGTTACAGCACCACAGGGAAGACTGAAGCTTTCTTT.

The CDR3 protein is CASSLRLDREAFF. In DNA, the CDR3 is TGTGCCAGCAGCTTAAGGCTCGACAGGGAAGCTTTCTTT. The rearrangement uses TRBV7-3 and TRBJ1-1, with D perhaps matching TRBD1 (6 bases). Trimming pared 1 base from V and 8 bases from J, leaving 11 bases between. The CDR3 contains 13 residues. Germline CDR1 and CDR2: SGHTA and FQGTGA. The whole variable domain, remainder taken from reference TRBV7-3 and TRBJ1-1, is GAGVSQTPSNKVTEKGKYVELRCDPISGHTALYWYRQSLGQGPEFLIYFQGTGAADDSGLPNDRFFAVRPEGSVSTLKIQRTERGDSAVYLCASSLRLDREAFFGQGTRLTVV.

The chain has TRBV7-8 and TRBJ1-3, with 8 positions matching TRBD1. The CDR3 contains 15 residues. Germline CDR1 SGHVS, CDR2 FQNEAQ. Trimming at V came to 3 bases and at J to 0 bases, leaving 1 base not matched to a gene. The DNA for the CDR3 is TGTGCCAGCAGCTTGGGACAGGTCTCTGGAAACACCATATATTTT. This gives the protein CASSLGQVSGNTIYF.

The V and J genes are TRBV5-4 and TRBJ2-5; D may be TRBD2 (5 bases). The CDR3 totals 14 residues. Germline CDR1 reads SGHNT; CDR2 reads YYREEE (reference sequence). Between the trimmed V and J ends, which lost 2 bases and 1 base, there was a span of 9 bases. Here the CDR3 DNA reads TGTGCCAGCAGCTTATTTGCGGGCCAAGAGACCCAGTACTTC. Protein: CASSLFAGQETQYF.

This clone was counted once. J is TRBJ2-5 and V is TRBV27; a weak D match, TRBD1 (5 bases). Germline assignment: CDR1 MNHEY and CDR2 SMNVEV (reference sequence). This CDR3 has 14 amino acids. Trimming shortened V by 2 bases and J by 2 bases, and 9 bases separated the two germline ends. The CDR3 here is CASSLRRTQETQYF. As DNA, the CDR3 is TGTGCCAGCAGTTTACGTCGGACACAAGAGACCCAGTACTTC.

The chain has TRBV27 and TRBJ1-5; 7 positions agree with TRBD1. Per germline, CDR1 MNHEY and CDR2 SMNVEV (reference sequence). The CDR3 is 16 residues long. V lost 1 base and J lost 1; bases outside the gene matches: 4. This chain's CDR3 is CASSLLAQGSNQPQHF. The CDR3 DNA reads as TGTGCCAGCAGTTTATTAGCACAGGGGAGCAATCAGCCCCAGCATTTT.

This chain connects TRBV18 to TRBJ2-7; D call uncertain. V lost 2 bases and J lost 2, with 13 bases in between. CDR3 size: 15 residues. From germline, CDR1 is KGHSH and CDR2 LQKENI. The CDR3 here is CASSPIPATAYEQYF. The DNA of the CDR3 is TGTGCCAGCTCACCAATCCCAGCGACCGCCTACGAGCAGTACTTC.

CDR3 coding DNA: TGTGCCTGGAGTGGGGGACTAGCGGGTCTGGGCTACGAGCAGTACTTC. Amino acids: CAWSGGLAGLGYEQYF. The rearrangement links TRBV30 to TRBJ2-7; 12 bases fit TRBD2. J lost 3 bases, V lost 1 base, and 7 bases had no gene match. CDR1 and CDR2 from the germline V gene are GTSNPN and SVGIG (reference sequence). The CDR3 is 16 residues long.

This clone showed up many times. CDR3 sequence reads: CASSENTEEQGAYEQYF. The CDR3, as DNA: TGTGCCAGCAGCGAAAATACCGAAGAACAGGGGGCCTACGAGCAGTACTTC. This sequence joins TRBV9 and TRBJ2-7; 8 bases map to TRBD1. Germline values: CDR1 SGDLS, CDR2 YYNGEE. The length of the CDR3 is 17 residues. Unmatched junction bases numbered 13, after V lost 3 bases and J lost 2 bases.

The chain employs TRBV11-1 and TRBJ1-4; D gene ambiguous. Germline CDR1 reads SGHAT; CDR2 reads FQDESV (reference sequence). CDR3 length equals 15 residues. The ends were cut back, 5 bases at V and 0 bases at J, with 10 bases in the middle. The DNA for the CDR3 is TGTGCCAGCAGCCCATCCGGGACAACTAATGAAAAACTGTTTTTT. Translating gives CASSPSGTTNEKLFF.

The chain's CDR3 is CASSLDQGNTGELFF. CDR3 in DNA: TGCGCCAGCAGCTTGGATCAGGGGAACACCGGGGAGCTGTTTTTT. This chain joins TRBV5-1 and TRBJ2-2, with D tentatively TRBD1 (5 bases). The ends were cut back, 0 bases at V and 1 base at J, with 7 bases in the middle. Germline V gene lookup returns CDR1 SGHRS and CDR2 YFSETQ. The CDR3 runs to 15 residues.

The V gene is TRBV11-1, the J gene TRBJ2-1, with D possibly matching TRBD2 (5 bases). The CDR3 is made up of 15 amino acids. The V end was cut by 1 base, the J end by 0 bases, with 7 bases between. The germline gives CDR1 SGHAT, CDR2 FQDESV (reference sequence). This CDR3 reads CASSLVRGSYNEQFF. CDR3 DNA sequence: TGTGCCAGCAGCTTAGTACGGGGCTCCTACAATGAGCAGTTCTTC.

The chain links TRBV28 to TRBJ2-5; TRBD1 matches 9 bases. V was pared by 3 bases and J by 5 bases, with 13 bases of the junction left unmatched. Germline CDR1 is MDHEN and CDR2 is SYDVKM. CDR3 length equals 17 residues. Written as DNA, the CDR3 is TGTGCCAGCAGTTTCTTCCGGGAACAGGGGGCAATCGAGACCCAGTACTTC. This sequence encodes CASSFFREQGAIETQYF.

This clone was picked up a small number of times. The V and J genes are TRBV2 and TRBJ2-2, with D maybe TRBD1 (5 bases). V gave up 4 bases and J gave up 1 base, with 10 bases separating them. Germline CDR1 is SNHLY and CDR2 is FYNNEI. The CDR3 totals 15 residues. This CDR3 reads CASSAYTGNTGELFF. CDR3 sequence (DNA): TGTGCCAGCAGTGCATATACAGGGAACACCGGGGAGCTGTTTTTT. The entire variable domain, with the rest obtained from reference TRBV2 and TRBJ2-2, is as follows: EPEVTQTPSHQVTQMGQEVILRCVPISNHLYFYWYRQILGQKVEFLVSFYNNEISEKSEIFDDQFSVERPDGSNFTLKIRSTKLEDSAMYFCASSAYTGNTGELFFGEGSRLTVL.

This clone was seen more than once but under ten times. The chain couples TRBV18 to TRBJ1-1, with D possibly matching TRBD1 (5 bases). The V and J ends lost 0 bases and 3 bases respectively, with 11 bases between them. This CDR3 comprises 15 residues. CDR1 and CDR2 (germline): KGHSH, LQKENI. The CDR3 is CASSPPSGGDTEAFF. In DNA form, the CDR3 reads TGTGCCAGCTCACCACCCTCGGGGGGGGACACTGAAGCTTTCTTT.

The chain employs TRBV11-2 and TRBJ2-3, with 13 bases that match TRBD2. Germline CDR1 SGHAT, CDR2 FQNNGV. CDR3 size: 16 residues. V lost 5 bases to trimming and J lost 2 bases; unmatched junction nucleotides: 4. For the CDR3, the DNA is TGTGCCAGCAGCCCAGGGACTAGCGGGACCACAGATACGCAGTATTTT. Translation gives CASSPGTSGTTDTQYF.

The CDR3 loop reads CASSPRLAGAGDRTDTQYF. The CDR3 coding sequence is TGTGCCAGCAGCCCCAGACTAGCGGGAGCAGGGGACCGCACAGATACGCAGTATTTT. This sequence joins TRBV4-2 and TRBJ2-3; the match to TRBD2 covers 12 bases. Germline values: CDR1 LGHNA, CDR2 YNFKEQ. Trimming cost V 4 bases and J 1 base; bases outside gene matches: 12. This CDR3 has 19 residues.